These 27 T cell receptor beta chains originate from one sample sequenced in a study of control samples from healthy donors and cancer patients. Data came from immunoSEQ multiplex PCR; TCRdb stores just in-frame clones and leaves some out. The sample carries approximately 20,000 clones, about 86% recorded once. Material for sequencing was PBMCs. These receptor sequences come from a woman in her seventies with colorectal cancer.

The chain recombines TRBV6-2 or TRBV6-3 with TRBJ2-7; 8 bases are a match to TRBD1. This CDR3 region has 15 residues. V lost 5 bases and J lost 2; bases outside the gene matches: 8. The germline V gene encodes CDR1 MNHEY and CDR2 SVGEGT. This CDR3 is CASSVDRALTYEQYF. For the CDR3, the DNA is TGTGCCAGCAGTGTGGACAGGGCCCTTACCTACGAGCAGTACTTC.

The V and J genes are TRBV14 and TRBJ1-6, with unresolved D. The ends were cut back, 4 bases at V and 9 bases at J, with 13 bases in the middle. Germline CDR1 reads SGHDN; CDR2 reads FVKESK. CDR3 length equals 14 residues. CDR3 sequence: CASSRSGRGSPLHF. Written as DNA, the CDR3 is TGTGCCAGCAGCCGTAGCGGGCGCGGTTCACCCCTCCACTTT.

The chain uses TRBV4-1 and TRBJ2-6; D ambiguous. The ends were cut back, 0 bases at V and 0 bases at J, with 9 bases in the middle. This CDR3 contains 17 residues. From germline, CDR1 is MGHRA and CDR2 YSYEKL. This CDR3 is CASSQDLVTSGANVLTF. The CDR3 DNA follows: TGCGCCAGCAGCCAAGATCTTGTGACCTCTGGGGCCAACGTCCTGACTTTC.

The chain couples TRBV10-3 to TRBJ1-1; TRBD1 might be the D (6 bases). Between the trimmed V and J ends, which lost 6 bases and 7 bases, there was a span of 15 bases. CDR3 length: 13 amino acids. CDR1 ENHRY and CDR2 SYGVKD come from the germline V gene. CDR3 residues: CAISLTGMDEAFF. For the CDR3, the DNA is TGTGCCATCAGCCTTACAGGGATGGATGAAGCTTTCTTT.

The chain recombines TRBV29-1 with TRBJ1-1, with D perhaps matching TRBD1 (6 bases). The germline V and J ends were trimmed by 3 bases and 4 bases, with 12 bases remaining between them. Germline CDR1 and CDR2: SQVTM and ANQGSEA. The CDR3 runs 13 residues. CDR3 nucleotide sequence: TGCAGCGTTGAGGAGGGGGTATTCACTGAAGCTTTCTTT. It specifies CSVEEGVFTEAFF.

This rearrangement joins TRBV2 to TRBJ1-5, with 7 nucleotides matching TRBD1. The CDR3 consists of 18 residues. The germline V gene encodes CDR1 SNHLY and CDR2 FYNNEI. V shed 3 bases, J shed 0 bases, and the junction held 11 bases outside the gene matches. CDR3 protein: CASSDLGTELYSNQPQHF. Here the CDR3 DNA reads TGTGCCAGCAGTGACCTCGGGACAGAGCTCTATAGCAATCAGCCCCAGCATTTT.

This chain joins TRBV9 and TRBJ2-7; D remains unclear. The CDR3 contains 16 residues. Germline CDR1 SGDLS, CDR2 YYNGEE. Deletions cut 4 bases from V and 5 bases from J, with 22 bases between. DNA of the CDR3: TGTGCCAGCAGCTCGAATTCGGCTCCCAAGTCCCACGAGCAGTACTTC. Its protein product is CASSSNSAPKSHEQYF.

This rearrangement joins TRBV12-3 or TRBV12-4 to TRBJ2-1; 7 nucleotides line up with TRBD2. The CDR3 contains 11 residues. The V segment lost 7 bases and the J segment 12 bases; nucleotides outside the gene matches: 6. The CDR3 loop is CASTLGGRQFF. CDR3 DNA: TGTGCCAGCACCTTGGGCGGGAGGCAGTTCTTC.

Here the CDR3 DNA reads TGCAGCGTTGGGGAGACCCAGTACTTC. Amino acids: CSVGETQYF. The chain recombines TRBV29-1 with TRBJ2-5; D not resolved. This CDR3 region has 9 residues. Germline V gene lookup returns CDR1 SQVTM and CDR2 ANQGSEA. Deletions cut 4 bases from V and 5 bases from J, with 2 bases between.

The rearrangement uses TRBV9 and TRBJ1-4; TRBD1 matches 9 bases. CDR1 SGDLS and CDR2 YYNGEE come from the germline V gene. Trimming took 4 bases from V and 7 from J; bases not matched to a gene: 8. This CDR3 is 15 amino acids long. The CDR3 protein is CASSPYRGQFEKLFF. CDR3 in DNA: TGTGCCAGCAGCCCCTACAGGGGGCAGTTTGAAAAACTGTTTTTT.

This chain links TRBV4-3 with TRBJ1-6, with a tentative D call TRBD1 (5 bases). The ends were cut back, 3 bases at V and 10 bases at J, with 10 bases in the middle. Germline assignment: CDR1 LGHNA and CDR2 YSLEER. The CDR3 length is 13 residues. In DNA, the CDR3 is TGCGCCAGCAGCCAGGGGGGGGAATCACCCCTCCACTTT. Translated: CASSQGGESPLHF.

The chain uses TRBV20-1 and TRBJ2-1; D unresolved. The V end was cut by 3 bases, the J end by 7 bases, with 19 bases between. Germline assignment: CDR1 DFQATT and CDR2 SNEGSKA (reference sequence). This CDR3 has 15 amino acids. The CDR3 region has the DNA TGCAGTGCTAGTATCCCCCGAGTACGAGAAAATGAGCAGTTCTTC. It specifies CSASIPRVRENEQFF.

The chain's CDR3 is CASSTGTVQFF. The CDR3 nucleotides are TGTGCCAGCAGCACCGGGACTGTGCAGTTCTTC. The V call is TRBV6-5, the J call TRBJ2-1, with D maybe TRBD2 (6 bases). CDR1 is MNHEY and CDR2 is SVGAGI in the germline V gene. V lost 6 bases to trimming and J lost 12 bases, with 12 bases between them. The CDR3 consists of 11 residues.

The chain links TRBV3-1 (or the pseudogene TRBV3-2) to TRBJ2-7; no clear D. Germline CDR1 reads LGHDT; CDR2 reads YNNKEL (reference sequence). V was trimmed by 0 bases and J by 7 bases, leaving 10 bases between them. This CDR3 comprises 13 residues. The CDR3 DNA follows: TGTGCCAGCAGCCAAGATCTTCTAGGGGAGCAGTACTTC. Translated: CASSQDLLGEQYF.

The rearrangement uses TRBV7-9 and TRBJ1-6; D possibly corresponds to TRBD1 (5 bases). CDR3 length: 15 amino acids. CDR1 and CDR2 from the germline V gene are SEHNR and FQNEAQ (reference sequence). V lost 1 base to trimming and J lost 1 base, with 5 bases between them. The CDR3 DNA follows: TGTGCCAGCAGCTTAGGGGGGTCCTATAATTCACCCCTCCACTTT. It is translated as CASSLGGSYNSPLHF.

The J gene is TRBJ1-4, the V gene TRBV5-1; 7 nucleotides agree with TRBD1. This CDR3 region has 16 residues. Germline V gene lookup returns CDR1 SGHRS and CDR2 YFSETQ. V was clipped by 2 bases and J by 5 bases; unmatched bases: 9. The CDR3 is CASSLRTGQRNEKLFF. The CDR3 bases are TGCGCCAGCAGCTTAAGGACAGGACAACGGAATGAAAAACTGTTTTTT. Filled out from reference TRBV5-1 and TRBJ1-4, the complete variable domain reads KAGVTQTPRYLIKTRGQQVTLSCSPISGHRSVSWYQQTPGQGLQFLFEYFSETQRNKGNFPGRFSGRQFSNSRSEMNVSTLELGDSALYLCASSLRTGQRNEKLFFGSGTQLSVL.

The rearrangement links TRBV3-1 (or the pseudogene TRBV3-2) to TRBJ2-3, with 16 bases identical to TRBD2. Germline assignment: CDR1 LGHDT and CDR2 YNNKEL (reference sequence). Unmatched junction bases numbered 2, after V lost 4 bases and J lost 4 bases. The CDR3 runs 16 residues. The CDR3 sequence is CASSRGLAGGPDTQYF. CDR3 sequence (DNA): TGTGCCAGCAGCCGGGGACTAGCGGGGGGGCCAGATACGCAGTATTTT.

This sequence joins TRBV11-2 and TRBJ1-5; no definite D call. This CDR3 has 14 residues. The V end lost 1 base, the J end lost 3 bases, and 7 bases lay between the germline ends. Germline V gene sequence: CDR1 SGHAT, CDR2 FQNNGV. The CDR3 protein is CASSLGRFNQPQHF. The CDR3 nucleotides read TGTGCCAGCAGCTTAGGCAGGTTCAATCAGCCCCAGCATTTT.

As to this clone: Other DNA sequences in this specimen translate into the identical CDR3. The rearrangement uses TRBV7-9 and TRBJ1-2; perhaps TRBD1 as D (5 bases). The CDR3 contains 18 residues. Trimming took 3 bases from V and 3 from J, leaving 23 bases between them. Germline V lookup: CDR1 SEHNR, CDR2 FQNEAQ (reference sequence). The DNA of the CDR3 is TGTGCCAGCAGCTTCCGAGGGACTCATCTCCGAGGGGACTATGGCTACACCTTC. This codes for CASSFRGTHLRGDYGYTF.

This clone has a single count. The rearrangement links TRBV6-6 to TRBJ1-3; D not resolved. The V end was cut by 4 bases, the J end by 10 bases, with 14 bases between. The CDR3 consists of 13 residues. Germline assignment: CDR1 MNHNY and CDR2 SVGAGI (reference sequence). The CDR3 sequence is CASSSPDSPTIYF. Here the CDR3 DNA reads TGTGCCAGCAGTTCTCCCGACTCGCCGACCATATATTTT.

The rearrangement uses TRBV5-4 and TRBJ2-2, with 8 nucleotides matching TRBD2. This CDR3 spans 16 amino acids. Trimming cost V 2 bases and J 0 bases; bases outside gene matches: 3. Germline V gives CDR1 SGHNT, CDR2 YYREEE (reference sequence). CDR3 loop: CASSLPGGANTGELFF. Written as DNA, the CDR3 is TGTGCCAGCAGCTTACCGGGGGGGGCGAACACCGGGGAGCTGTTTTTT.

The chain links TRBV5-5 to TRBJ2-7; possible D gene TRBD2, 7 bases. The germline gives CDR1 SGHKS, CDR2 YYEKEE (reference sequence). There are 15 residues in the CDR3. The germline V and J ends were trimmed by 4 bases and 3 bases, with 17 bases remaining between them. CDR3 in amino acids: CASSAGGGRNYEQYF. CDR3 DNA: TGTGCCAGCAGCGCTGGGGGCGGGAGAAACTACGAGCAGTACTTC.

V gene TRBV7-9 combines with J gene TRBJ1-4, with 7 bases that match TRBD1. There are 14 residues in the CDR3. V gave up 4 bases and J gave up 5 bases; unmatched junction bases: 4. From germline, CDR1 is SEHNR and CDR2 FQNEAQ (reference sequence). The chain's CDR3 is CASSSQGGNEKLFF. CDR3 DNA sequence: TGTGCCAGCAGCTCCCAGGGGGGGAATGAAAAACTGTTTTTT.

This sequence joins TRBV4-3 and TRBJ2-1; D unclear. The germline V gene has CDR1 LGHNA and CDR2 YSLEER. CDR3 length equals 12 residues. Trimming took off 0 bases at V and 12 bases at J, with 9 bases between the two ends. Here the CDR3 reads CASSQDFRSQFF. The DNA for the CDR3 is TGCGCCAGCAGCCAAGATTTCCGGTCGCAGTTCTTC.

The chain has TRBV10-3 and TRBJ2-7, with TRBD1 matching over 7 bases. The V and J ends lost 3 bases and 0 bases, in that order; junction bases with no gene match: 2. This CDR3 has 14 residues. In germline, CDR1 is ENHRY, CDR2 SYGVKD. DNA for the CDR3: TGTGCCATCAGTGACCCAGGGGGCTCCTACGAGCAGTACTTC. This codes for CAISDPGGSYEQYF.

The rearrangement links TRBV7-9 to TRBJ2-7; 10 bases line up with TRBD1. Germline V gene sequence: CDR1 SEHNR, CDR2 FQNEAQ (reference sequence). The CDR3 has 15 residues. Losses at the gene ends were 4 bases for V and 3 bases for J; bases not matched to a gene: 6. DNA for the CDR3: TGTGCCAGCAGCTCCCTGGACAGGGGGGACTACGAGCAGTACTTC. Its translation: CASSSLDRGDYEQYF.

The J gene is TRBJ2-2, the V gene TRBV19, with TRBD1 matching 7 bases. Per germline, CDR1 LNHDA and CDR2 SQIVND (reference sequence). Trimming cost V 10 bases and J 4 bases; bases outside gene matches: 15. The CDR3 is made up of 16 amino acids. The CDR3 loop is CAISVTGVGSTGELFF. In DNA, the CDR3 is TGTGCCATCTCAGTAACAGGGGTAGGGAGCACCGGGGAGCTGTTTTTT.